This T cell receptor (beta chain) emerged from a study of Graves' ophthalmopathy and Graves' hyperthyroidism. General observations from the study: With about 71% sensitivity and more than 72% specificity, the model predicted ophthalmopathy progression.

Ten or more counts support this clonotype. Its antigen is as yet unknown. Amplified TCR beta CDR3 regions were obtained using RNA transcripts as template. First-round RT-PCR relied on HTBI primers, and a second-round multiplex PCR came next. TCRdb used MiXCR to reprocess the multiplex PCR reads, holding one entry per CDR3 protein. Of some 520,000 distinct CDR3 sequences listed, roughly 14% are singletons. CDR1 and CDR2 from the germline V gene are SGHRS and YFSETQ. CDR3 length: 14 residues. V lost 6 bases to trimming and J lost 5 bases; unmatched junction nucleotides: 6. Presentation of ophthalmopathy in the donors involved moderate-to-severe activity, CAS ≥3, NOSPECS ≥4 and a duration under 3 months.

This chain links TRBV5-1 with TRBJ2-2; 8 bases are shared with TRBD2. Sequencing was done on a sample of blood. This receptor was taken from a woman in her 30s with Graves' ophthalmopathy. The CDR3 DNA sequence: TGCGCCAGCACTACAGCGGGAGCGACCGGGGAGCTGTTTTTT. The encoded protein is CASTTAGATGELFF. The variable domain in full, completed from reference TRBV5-1 and TRBJ2-2, reads KAGVTQTPRYLIKTRGQQVTLSCSPISGHRSVSWYQQTPGQGLQFLFEYFSETQRNKGNFPGRFSGRQFSNSRSEMNVSTLELGDSALYLCASTTAGATGELFFGEGSRLTVL.